The 3 T cell receptor beta chains given below trace back to one sample, sequenced in a study of radiotherapy plus CTLA-4 blockade in lung cancer (dated by TCRdb to the late 2010s). Library preparation was by the immunoSEQ multiplex PCR assay. In TCRdb, the immuneACCESS table is reduced to in-frame sequences with V and J assigned. These tables do not hold every clone; where another copy was compared, an unresolved V gene accounts for under half, and the others remain unexplained. The sample data list 85,000 to 90,000 clones, and 55% to 75% of these were observed just once. The ten largest clones add up to roughly 13% of the sample. Sample: peripheral blood, taken from a patient treated with radiotherapy plus ipilimumab. These TCRs come from a human donor with non-small cell lung cancer that progressed on radiotherapy plus ipilimumab.

This clone was found a few times. This rearrangement joins TRBV28 to TRBJ2-7; perhaps TRBD2 as D (6 bases). V shed 6 bases and J shed 0 bases, with 15 bases lying between them. The germline gives CDR1 MDHEN, CDR2 SYDVKM. The CDR3 runs 15 residues. Here the CDR3 DNA reads TGTGCCAGCAGGCGGTGGCTAGCGACCTCCTACGAGCAGTACTTC. Translated: CASRRWLATSYEQYF.

This clone was recorded many times. This chain uses TRBV6-5 with TRBJ2-3; 7 positions match TRBD2. This CDR3 region has 13 residues. CDR1 and CDR2 (germline): MNHEY, SVGAGI. V shed 0 bases, J shed 6 bases, and the junction held 0 bases outside the gene matches. Here the CDR3 DNA reads TGTGCCAGCAGTTACTCACTAGCGGATACGCAGTATTTT. This gives the protein CASSYSLADTQYF.

The chain uses TRBV27 and TRBJ1-2, with TRBD1 matching 10 bases. J was trimmed by 4 bases and V by 5 bases; bases with no gene match: 4. Germline values: CDR1 MNHEY, CDR2 SMNVEV (reference sequence). This CDR3 has 14 amino acids. CDR3 DNA: TGTGCCAGCAGTCTGAGGACAGGGGGCTATGGCTACACCTTC. It is translated as CASSLRTGGYGYTF.